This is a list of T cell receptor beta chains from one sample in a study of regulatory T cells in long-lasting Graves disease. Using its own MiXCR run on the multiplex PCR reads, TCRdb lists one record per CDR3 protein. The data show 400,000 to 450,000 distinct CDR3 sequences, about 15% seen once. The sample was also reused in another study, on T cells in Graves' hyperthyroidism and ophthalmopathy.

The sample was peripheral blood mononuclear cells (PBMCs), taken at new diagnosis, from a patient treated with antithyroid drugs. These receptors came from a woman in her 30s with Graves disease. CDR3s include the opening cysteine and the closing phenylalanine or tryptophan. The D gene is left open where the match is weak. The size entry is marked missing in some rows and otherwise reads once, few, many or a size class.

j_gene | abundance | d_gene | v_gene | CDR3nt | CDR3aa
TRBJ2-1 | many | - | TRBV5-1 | TGCGCCAGCAGCCGTGGACAGATCAATGAGCAGTTCTTC | CASSRGQINEQFF
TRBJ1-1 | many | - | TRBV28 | TGTGCCAGCAGCCGTGGCTGGGGGGGTGCGAACACTGAAGCTTTCTTT | CASSRGWGGANTEAFF
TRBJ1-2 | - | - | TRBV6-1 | TGTGCCAGCAGTGAAACTCCAGCAAACTATGGCTACACCTTC | CASSETPANYGYTF
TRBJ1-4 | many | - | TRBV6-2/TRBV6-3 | TGTGCCAGCTCCCTAGGCAGACCGAATGAAAAACTGTTTTTT | CASSLGRPNEKLFF
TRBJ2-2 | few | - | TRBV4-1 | TGCGCCAGCAGCCCAGGGTTAGTCGGGGAGCTGTTTTTT | CASSPGLVGELFF
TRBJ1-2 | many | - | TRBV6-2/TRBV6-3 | TGTGCCAGCAGTTACTCACCAGCGATAAACTATGGCTACACCTTC | CASSYSPAINYGYTF
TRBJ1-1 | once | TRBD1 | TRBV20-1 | TGCAGTGCTCCTGAGATGGGACCGACAGGGCGGTACACTGAAGCTTTCTTT | CSAPEMGPTGRYTEAFF
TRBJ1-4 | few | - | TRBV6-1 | TGTGCCAGCAGTCTCCCCCCCTGGGGGGAAGGTGGAACTAATGAAAAACTGTTTTTT | CASSLPPWGEGGTNEKLFF
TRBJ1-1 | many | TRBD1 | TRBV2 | TGTGCCAGCAGTGCGGACAGGACGAACACTGAAGCTTTCTTT | CASSADRTNTEAFF
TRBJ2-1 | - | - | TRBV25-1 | TGTGCCAGCAGTGAGCCCCCCGGGACAGAGCAGTTCTTC | CASSEPPGTEQFF
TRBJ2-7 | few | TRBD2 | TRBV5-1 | TGCGCCAGCAGCTTGGGAGGGCGGGAGAACTACGAGCAGTACTTC | CASSLGGRENYEQYF
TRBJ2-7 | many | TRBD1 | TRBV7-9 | TGTGCCAGCAGTCCCCGCCCCGGGACAGGGACCCCCTACGAGCAGTACTTC | CASSPRPGTGTPYEQYF
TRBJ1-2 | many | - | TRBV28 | TGTGCCAGCAGTTTTACGCTGGGGCTGAGCTATGGCTACACCTTC | CASSFTLGLSYGYTF
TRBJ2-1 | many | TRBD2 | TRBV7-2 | TGTGCCAGCAGCGCACTAGCGGGAAGGTACAATGAGCAGTTCTTC | CASSALAGRYNEQFF
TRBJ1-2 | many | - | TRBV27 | TGTGCCAGCAGTCTTTCCGGCGGCTATGGCTACACCTTC | CASSLSGGYGYTF
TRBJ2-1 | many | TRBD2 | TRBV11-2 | TGTGCCAGCAGCGGACTAGTCAATGAGCAGTTCTTC | CASSGLVNEQFF
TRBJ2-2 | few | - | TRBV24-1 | TGTGCCAGCAAGGGGGCCGGGGAGCTGTTTTTT | CASKGAGELFF
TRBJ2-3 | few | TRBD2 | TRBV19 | TGTGCCAGTAGTGATCCGGGGACTAGCGGGATCAGGACAGATACGCAGTATTTT | CASSDPGTSGIRTDTQYF
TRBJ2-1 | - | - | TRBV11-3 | TGTGCCAGCAGCTTAGCAGGGGCCCATGAGCAGTTCTTC | CASSLAGAHEQFF
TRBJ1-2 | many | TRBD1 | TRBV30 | TGTGCCTGGACCAGGACAGGACTAAACTATGGCTACACCTTC | CAWTRTGLNYGYTF
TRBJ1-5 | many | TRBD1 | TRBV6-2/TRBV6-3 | TGTGCCAGCAGCTACAGGGGTACCAGCAATCAGCCCCAGCATTTT | CASSYRGTSNQPQHF
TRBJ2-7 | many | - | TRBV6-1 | TGTGCCAGCACCTTGGGACTGGACTACGAGCAGTACTTC | CASTLGLDYEQYF
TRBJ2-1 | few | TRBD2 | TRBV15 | TGTGCCACCAGCACCGGGACTAGCGGGACGGGGAATGAGCAGTTCTTC | CATSTGTSGTGNEQFF
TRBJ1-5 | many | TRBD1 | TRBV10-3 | TGTGCCACCTTGAATGTGGACAGGGGAAATCAGCCCCAGCATTTT | CATLNVDRGNQPQHF
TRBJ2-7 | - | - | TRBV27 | TGTGCCAGCAGTTTCTTAGGGGCAGGGGACTACGAGCAGTACTTC | CASSFLGAGDYEQYF
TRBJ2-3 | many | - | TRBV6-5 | TGTGCCAGCAGTTACCAACGAGCGGGGTGGGGGCCTAGCACAGATACGCAGTATTTT | CASSYQRAGWGPSTDTQYF
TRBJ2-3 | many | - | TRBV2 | TGTGCCAGCAGGCGGGATGACAGGACTACAGATACGCAGTATTTT | CASRRDDRTTDTQYF
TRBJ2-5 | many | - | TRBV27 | TGTGCCAGCAGCCCCTGGGCGGGGGAGACCCAGTACTTC | CASSPWAGETQYF
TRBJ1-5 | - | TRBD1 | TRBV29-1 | TGCAGCGTTATTGACAGGGGGTTAGGCAATCAGCCCCAGCATTTT | CSVIDRGLGNQPQHF
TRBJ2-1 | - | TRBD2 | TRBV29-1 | TGCAGCGTGGGCGGGGGGGACCGTAAGTTCTTC | CSVGGGDRKFF
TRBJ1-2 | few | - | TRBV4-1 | TGCGCCAGCAGCCAAGTATGGGTGGGTAGGAAGCTTCAGGATGGCTACACCTTC | CASSQVWVGRKLQDGYTF
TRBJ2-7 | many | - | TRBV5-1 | TGCGCCAGCAGCGCGACAGGTGGCCACGAGCAGTACTTC | CASSATGGHEQYF
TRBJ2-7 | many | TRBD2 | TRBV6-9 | TGTGCCAGCAGTTTCGGCGGAACTAGCGGGAACGAGCAGTACTTC | CASSFGGTSGNEQYF
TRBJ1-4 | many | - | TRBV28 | TGTGCCAGCAGTTTCCTCGCCGGGGCAGCTAATGAAAAACTGTTTTTT | CASSFLAGAANEKLFF
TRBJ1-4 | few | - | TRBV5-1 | TGCGCCAGCGGATACAGCCGGGAAAAACTGTTTTTT | CASGYSREKLFF
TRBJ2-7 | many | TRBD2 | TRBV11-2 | TGTGCCAGCAGCCCAGTGACTACTAGCGCGTCCTACGAGCAGTACTTC | CASSPVTTSASYEQYF
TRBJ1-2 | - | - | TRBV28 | TGTGCCAGCAAGCTAATCAGATTTAACTATGGCTACACCTTC | CASKLIRFNYGYTF
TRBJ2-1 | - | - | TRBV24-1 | TGTGCCACCAGTTTGGGCGGCTACAATGAGCAGTTCTTC | CATSLGGYNEQFF
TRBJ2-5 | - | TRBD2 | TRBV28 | TGTGCCAGCAGTTTAAGCGTCCAGCGGGAGGGCCATGGGGAGACCCAGTACTTC | CASSLSVQREGHGETQYF
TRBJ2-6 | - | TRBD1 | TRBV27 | TGTGCCAGCAGTTTAGTAGGACAGGCCAACTCGGGGGCCAACGTCCTGACTTTC | CASSLVGQANSGANVLTF
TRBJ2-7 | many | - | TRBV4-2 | TGTGCCAGCAGCCAAGATGGGAGGAACTACGAGCAGTACTTC | CASSQDGRNYEQYF
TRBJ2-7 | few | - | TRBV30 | TGTGCCTGGAGTGTGGGTGAAACCTACGAGCAGTACTTC | CAWSVGETYEQYF
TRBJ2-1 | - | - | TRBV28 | TGTGCCAACAGTCTGGGACGAGGGGGGGCCTGGTTCTTC | CANSLGRGGAWFF
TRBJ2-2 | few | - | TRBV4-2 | TGTGCCAGCAGCCAAGATCCGGGTAGCAGTATCACCGGGGAGCTGTTTTTT | CASSQDPGSSITGELFF
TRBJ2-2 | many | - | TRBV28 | TGTGCCGTAGGGGAGAACACCGGGGAGCTGTTTTTT | CAVGENTGELFF
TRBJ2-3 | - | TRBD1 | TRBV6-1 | TGTGCCAGCAGCCGCGGGACAGGGTTGATCTATTTT | CASSRGTGLIYF
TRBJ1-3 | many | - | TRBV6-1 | TGTGCCAGCAGTCCACGCGGGGGAAGTGGAAACACCATATATTTT | CASSPRGGSGNTIYF
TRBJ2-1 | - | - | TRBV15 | TGTGCCACCAGCCCTAGGGGAGGCGATGAGCAGTTCTTC | CATSPRGGDEQFF
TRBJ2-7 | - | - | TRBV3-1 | TGTGCCAGCGAGGCTAGCTCTGGAAGCTCCTACGAGCAGTACTTC | CASEASSGSSYEQYF
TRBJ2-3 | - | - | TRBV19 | TGTGCCAGTAGTTCGGAGGGGGCTGGGGATACGCAGTATTTT | CASSSEGAGDTQYF
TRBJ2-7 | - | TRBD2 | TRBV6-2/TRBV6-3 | TGTGCCAGCAGTGCCCTGGTAGCGGGAACGGGCTACGAGCAGTACTTC | CASSALVAGTGYEQYF
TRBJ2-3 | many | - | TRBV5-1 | TGCGCCAGCAGCTTCTCCGGGCGGGGAACTAGCACAGATACGCAGTATTTT | CASSFSGRGTSTDTQYF
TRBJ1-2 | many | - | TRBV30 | TGTGCCTGGATCGACAGCACTAACTATGGCTACACCTTC | CAWIDSTNYGYTF
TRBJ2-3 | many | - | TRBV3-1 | TGTGCCAGCAGCAGGAGGTTAGATACGCAGTATTTT | CASSRRLDTQYF
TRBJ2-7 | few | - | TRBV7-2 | TGTGCCAGCAGCTTAGCGTTGGGGGAGACGGTTCCGAGCTCCTACGAGCAGTACTTC | CASSLALGETVPSSYEQYF
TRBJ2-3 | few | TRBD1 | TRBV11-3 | TGTGCCAGCAGCCGACAGGGCCTAAGGACAGATACGCAGTATTTT | CASSRQGLRTDTQYF
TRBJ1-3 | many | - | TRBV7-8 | TGTGCCAGCAGCACGGGACTGATCTCTGGAAACACCATATATTTT | CASSTGLISGNTIYF
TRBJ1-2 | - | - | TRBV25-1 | TGTGCCAGCAGTGAATTTAGGGGGACTCTATCCTATGGCTACACCTTC | CASSEFRGTLSYGYTF
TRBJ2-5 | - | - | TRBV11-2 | TGTGCCAGCAGCTTAGAAGGAGCGGAGCGTTACTTC | CASSLEGAERYF
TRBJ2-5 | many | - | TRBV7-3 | TGTGCCAGCAGCTTAACGTACCAAGAGACCCAGTACTTC | CASSLTYQETQYF